These 13 T cell receptor beta chains were all obtained from the same sample, sequenced in a study of shared clonotypes between healthy human individuals. The naive CD8 population came from CD45RO-negative cells selected for CCR7, without terminally differentiated effector memory CD45RA+ cells. Repertoires were generated with immunoSEQ multiplex PCR, while TCRdb's copy carries only in-frame clones and drops some. The data contain hundreds of thousands of clones, roughly 95% of them singletons. The specimen sequenced was naive CD8+ T cells sorted from blood. The receptors come from a woman under 40 in good health.

This sequence joins TRBV7-2 and TRBJ2-7; 8 nucleotides agree with TRBD2. In germline, CDR1 is SGHTA, CDR2 FQGNSA. The CDR3 consists of 15 residues. V was pared by 4 bases and J by 0 bases, with 5 bases of the junction left unmatched. The CDR3 sequence is CASSSRTSPSYEQYF. CDR3 nucleotide sequence: TGTGCCAGCAGCTCCCGGACTAGCCCCTCCTACGAGCAGTACTTC.

The chain uses TRBV9 and TRBJ2-7; 10 bases are shared with TRBD2. Germline CDR1 is SGDLS and CDR2 is YYNGEE. V lost 0 bases to trimming and J lost 6 bases; unmatched junction nucleotides: 6. This CDR3 spans 15 amino acids. CDR3 sequence (DNA): TGTGCCAGCAGCGTAGGCTCTAGCGGGAGTTCCGAGCAGTACTTC. Translated: CASSVGSSGSSEQYF.

Here the CDR3 DNA reads TGTGCCAGTAGTATAGCCCCCCGGGGTGAGATTCAGCCCCAGCATTTT. Its protein product is CASSIAPRGEIQPQHF. The J gene is TRBJ1-5, the V gene TRBV19; D gene unclear. V gave up 1 base and J gave up 6 bases, with 16 bases separating them. The CDR3 covers 16 residues. Germline V gene sequence: CDR1 LNHDA, CDR2 SQIVND (reference sequence).

This chain uses TRBV10-3 with TRBJ2-1, with a possible D match to TRBD1 (6 bases). The V gene's germline CDR1 is ENHRY and CDR2 SYGVKD. This CDR3 has 13 residues. V was trimmed by 6 bases and J by 6 bases, leaving 12 bases between them. DNA of the CDR3: TGTGCCATCAGCCAGGACAGTTCCAATGAGCAGTTCTTC. This sequence encodes CAISQDSSNEQFF.

This clone was detected once. V is TRBV10-3 and J is TRBJ2-1; TRBD2 agrees at 8 bases. Germline CDR1 reads ENHRY; CDR2 reads SYGVKD. V dropped 4 bases and J dropped 5; count of bases not matched to a gene: 13. This CDR3 has 17 amino acids. The CDR3 here is CAISAPGGLRAHNEQFF. CDR3 coding DNA: TGTGCCATCAGTGCCCCGGGGGGGCTACGGGCCCACAATGAGCAGTTCTTC.

As for this clone: This could be a read error, since a much larger clone is one nucleotide away. The same CDR3 can be traced to other DNA sequences in this sample. The chain links TRBV28 to TRBJ2-7; D is unresolved. CDR3 length equals 11 residues. Germline CDR1 is MDHEN and CDR2 is SYDVKM. V lost 4 bases and J lost 0, with 1 base in between. CDR3 bases: TGTGCCAGCAGTTCCTCCTACGAGCAGTACTTC. Translating it yields CASSSSYEQYF.

The rearrangement joins TRBV10-1 to TRBJ2-7, with 7 bases that match TRBD2. Trimming cost V 6 bases and J 6 bases; bases outside gene matches: 5. CDR1 WNHNN and CDR2 SYGVQD come from the germline V gene (reference sequence). This CDR3 region has 12 residues. CDR3 bases: TGCGCCAGCAGCGTGGGGGGGACCGAGCAGTACTTC. Amino acid sequence: CASSVGGTEQYF.

The V and J genes are TRBV2 and TRBJ2-3, with TRBD1 matching over 9 bases. The CDR3 length is 15 residues. After removal of 5 bases from V and 6 bases from J, the junction contained 9 bases not matched to a gene. Germline lookup yields CDR1 SNHLY and CDR2 FYNNEI. CDR3 residues: CASSPPGTGYDTQYF. In nucleotides, the CDR3 is TGTGCCAGCAGTCCCCCCGGGACAGGGTATGATACGCAGTATTTT.

The chain joins TRBV5-4 to TRBJ2-5; TRBD1 agrees at 7 bases. V lost 3 bases to trimming and J lost 1 base; unmatched junction nucleotides: 3. Germline CDR1 is SGHNT and CDR2 is YYREEE (reference sequence). This CDR3 has 14 residues. The CDR3 loop reads CASSYRDSQETQYF. The CDR3 nucleotides are TGTGCCAGCAGCTACCGGGACAGCCAAGAGACCCAGTACTTC.

This sequence joins TRBV6-5 and TRBJ1-5; no clear D gene. The CDR3 runs to 14 residues. Germline loops: CDR1 MNHEY, CDR2 SVGAGI. V lost 2 bases and J lost 5, with 10 bases in between. The CDR3 region has the DNA TGTGCCAGCAGTTACCGGATCGATGATCAGCCCCAGCATTTT. Translated: CASSYRIDDQPQHF.

The chain combines TRBV28 with TRBJ2-2; D may be TRBD1 or TRBD2 (5 bases each). The CDR3 loop spans 16 amino acids. Trimming removed 4 bases from V and 5 bases from J, with 17 bases in between. From germline, CDR1 is MDHEN and CDR2 SYDVKM. CDR3 amino acids: CASSSPGQTGTGELFF. In DNA form, the CDR3 reads TGTGCCAGCAGTTCCCCAGGACAAACGGGGACCGGGGAGCTGTTTTTT.

The chain joins TRBV23-1 to TRBJ1-4, with 9 bases fitting TRBD1. TRBV23-1 is annotated as an ORF whose role is uncertain. Unmatched junction bases numbered 6, after V lost 4 bases and J lost 0 bases. The CDR3 sequence is 17 residues long. CDR3 protein: CASSRQGGEATNEKLFF. The CDR3 DNA reads as TGCGCCAGCAGTCGACAGGGGGGAGAGGCAACTAATGAAAAACTGTTTTTT.

V gene TRBV10-1 combines with J gene TRBJ2-7; D not certain. The CDR3 runs 16 residues. Germline V CDR1 and CDR2: WNHNN, SYGVQD (reference sequence). Deletions cut 0 bases from V and 1 base from J, with 13 bases between. This CDR3 reads CASSESIRSGSYEQYF. CDR3 DNA sequence: TGCGCCAGCAGTGAGTCAATCAGGAGTGGGTCCTACGAGCAGTACTTC.